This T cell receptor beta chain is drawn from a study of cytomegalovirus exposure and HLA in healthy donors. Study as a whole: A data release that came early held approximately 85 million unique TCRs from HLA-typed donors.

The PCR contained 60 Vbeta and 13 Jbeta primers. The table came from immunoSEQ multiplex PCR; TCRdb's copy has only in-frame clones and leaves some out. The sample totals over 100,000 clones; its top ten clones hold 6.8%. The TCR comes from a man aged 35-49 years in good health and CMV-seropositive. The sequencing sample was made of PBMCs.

CDR3 region: CASSLAGPRTDTQYF. The DNA for the CDR3 is TGTGCCAGCAGTTTAGCGGGTCCGCGCACAGATACGCAGTATTTT. This rearrangement joins TRBV27 to TRBJ2-3; a possible D gene is TRBD2 (5 bases). Germline assignment: CDR1 MNHEY and CDR2 SMNVEV (reference sequence). The CDR3 consists of 15 residues. The V and J ends lost 2 bases and 1 base respectively, with 10 bases between them.